Listed here are 19 T cell receptor beta chains from one sample, sequenced in a study of identical twins' blood T cells. MiXCR was run by TCRdb on the 5' RACE reads, yielding one entry per CDR3 protein. The sample has 300,000 to 450,000 distinct CDR3 sequences; roughly 27% are singletons. The sequenced sample was PBMCs. The receptor set was obtained from a woman aged 18-55 years in good health.

The rearrangement joins TRBV9 to TRBJ2-1; the match to TRBD2 covers 15 bases. The length of the CDR3 is 15 residues. Germline V gene sequence: CDR1 SGDLS, CDR2 YYNGEE. After removal of 2 bases from V and 10 bases from J, the junction contained 4 bases not matched to a gene. CDR3 sequence (DNA): TGTGCCAGCAGCGTTAGGACTAGCGGGAGGGAAGAGCAGTTCTTC. Translation gives CASSVRTSGREEQFF.

This clonotype was detected many times. The chain has TRBV11-2 and TRBJ2-1, with D possibly matching TRBD2 (5 bases). The CDR3 extends over 17 amino acids. Trimming left V 2 bases short and J 0 bases short, with 14 bases between. Per the germline V gene, CDR1 is SGHAT and CDR2 is FQNNGV. This CDR3 reads CASSLTGGSRSYNEQFF. The CDR3 DNA is TGTGCCAGCAGCTTAACGGGCGGGTCTCGCTCCTACAATGAGCAGTTCTTC.

V usage is TRBV20-1 and J usage is TRBJ1-2; no reliable D call. The CDR3 is 14 amino acids. The V and J ends lost 3 bases and 10 bases respectively, with 21 bases between them. Germline lookup yields CDR1 DFQATT and CDR2 SNEGSKA (reference sequence). Here the CDR3 reads CSARGFTTPTLYTF. For the CDR3, the DNA is TGCAGTGCTAGGGGGTTTACGACGCCCACGCTCTACACCTTC.

The genes are TRBV5-1 and TRBJ1-1, with D unresolved. Trimming removed 1 base from V and 5 bases from J, with 15 bases in between. The length of the CDR3 is 15 residues. Germline CDR1 reads SGHRS; CDR2 reads YFSETQ. Here the CDR3 DNA reads TGCGCCAGCAGCTTGAGGGCAGCTGGCGGGACTGAAGCTTTCTTT. Translating it yields CASSLRAAGGTEAFF. Full variable domain (remainder filled in from reference TRBV5-1 and TRBJ1-1): KAGVTQTPRYLIKTRGQQVTLSCSPISGHRSVSWYQQTPGQGLQFLFEYFSETQRNKGNFPGRFSGRQFSNSRSEMNVSTLELGDSALYLCASSLRAAGGTEAFFGQGTRLTVV.

The V and J genes are TRBV7-9 and TRBJ1-1, with D perhaps TRBD1 (5 bases). There are 14 residues in the CDR3. The V end lost 3 bases, the J end lost 1 base, and 9 bases lay between the germline ends. Germline lookup yields CDR1 SEHNR and CDR2 FQNEAQ (reference sequence). CDR3 region: CASSLTARNTEAFF. The CDR3 bases are TGTGCCAGCAGCTTGACAGCTAGGAACACTGAAGCTTTCTTT.

This clonotype was counted a few times. J is TRBJ2-2 and V is TRBV19; the match to TRBD2 covers 10 bases. The V segment lost 7 bases and the J segment 2 bases; nucleotides outside the gene matches: 4. The germline V gene has CDR1 LNHDA and CDR2 SQIVND (reference sequence). The CDR3 contains 15 residues. In DNA, the CDR3 is TGTGCCAGTAAACCACTAGCGGGAAACACCGGGGAGCTGTTTTTT. It is translated as CASKPLAGNTGELFF.

The J gene is TRBJ2-3, the V gene TRBV29-1; 8 bases agree with TRBD2. V was clipped by 3 bases and J by 0 bases; unmatched bases: 8. This CDR3 comprises 16 residues. Germline CDR1 and CDR2: SQVTM and ANQGSEA. The DNA for the CDR3 is TGCAGCGTTGACCAGCGGGGGCGCCTGAGCACAGATACGCAGTATTTT. Translated, it gives CSVDQRGRLSTDTQYF.

V usage is TRBV19 and J usage is TRBJ1-1; D gene ambiguous. The germline V and J ends were trimmed by 6 bases and 0 bases, with 11 bases remaining between them. CDR1 is LNHDA and CDR2 is SQIVND in the germline V gene (reference sequence). This CDR3 comprises 14 residues. The CDR3 nucleotides are TGTGCCAGTAGGGGGTCTTCAATGAACACTGAAGCTTTCTTT. It specifies CASRGSSMNTEAFF.

V gene TRBV28 combines with J gene TRBJ1-1, with a possible D match to TRBD1 (6 bases). Per germline, CDR1 MDHEN and CDR2 SYDVKM. This CDR3 is built from 11 residues. V was cut by 8 bases and J by 5 bases, with 9 bases left in between. CDR3 DNA: TGTGCCAGCGGCGACAGGACTGAAGCTTTCTTT. It is translated as CASGDRTEAFF.

This sequence joins TRBV12-3 or TRBV12-4 and TRBJ1-1; no reliable D call. The CDR3 has 14 amino acids. The V end was cut by 5 bases, the J end by 5 bases, with 15 bases between. The CDR3 region has the DNA TGTGCCAGCAGTCCAGGCAGTGGGTTAACTGAAGCTTTCTTT. It encodes CASSPGSGLTEAFF.

This clonotype was seen a few times. V is TRBV29-1 and J is TRBJ1-1; no firm D call. From germline, CDR1 is SQVTM and CDR2 ANQGSEA. Trimming removed 4 bases at V and 0 bases at J, with 9 bases between. The CDR3 consists of 13 residues. As DNA, the CDR3 is TGCAGCGTTGCCGGCAGGCTGAACACTGAAGCTTTCTTT. Translation gives CSVAGRLNTEAFF.

About this clonotype: This may stem from a read error, because a much larger clone lies one nucleotide away. The gene calls are TRBV2 and TRBJ1-5; D not certain. CDR3 size: 14 residues. The V gene's germline CDR1 is SNHLY and CDR2 FYNNEI. The ends were cut back, 8 bases at V and 9 bases at J, with 20 bases in the middle. The CDR3 bases are TGTGCCAGCGGCCCAATAAGGAGGGATCGGCCCCAGCATTTT. It yields the protein CASGPIRRDRPQHF.

This clonotype was picked up many times. The J gene is TRBJ2-3, the V gene TRBV5-4; perhaps TRBD2 as D (5 bases). This CDR3 is built from 15 residues. Germline V CDR1 and CDR2: SGHNT, YYREEE (reference sequence). V lost 0 bases and J lost 1, with 9 bases in between. CDR3 residues: CASSLEVARTDTQYF. In nucleotides, the CDR3 is TGTGCCAGCAGCTTGGAGGTAGCGCGCACAGATACGCAGTATTTT.

Details on this clonotype: One junction end disagrees with the germline gene, perhaps due to a read error. The chain links TRBV7-6 to TRBJ1-4, with 9 bases lining up with TRBD1. This CDR3 contains 16 residues. Germline V gene data show CDR1 as SGHVS and CDR2 as FNYEAQ. CDR3 bases: TGTGCCTGCAGCCGTACGACCGGGACAGGGAATGAAAAACTGTTTTTT. The encoded protein is CACSRTTGTGNEKLFF.

The chain is built from TRBV5-1 and TRBJ2-1; D is ambiguous. Trimming removed 1 base from V and 8 bases from J, with 4 bases in between. Germline-derived CDR1 and CDR2 are SGHRS and YFSETQ. CDR3 length: 11 amino acids. The CDR3: CASSLYYEQFF. The CDR3 DNA reads TGCGCCAGCAGCTTGTATTATGAGCAGTTCTTC.

In this sample, this clonotype turned up many times. This chain uses TRBV7-2 with TRBJ2-3, with a weak D call TRBD2 (6 bases). Trimming shortened V by 6 bases and J by 5 bases, and 18 bases separated the two germline ends. Germline V gene data show CDR1 as SGHTA and CDR2 as FQGNSA. CDR3 length equals 15 residues. CDR3 amino acids: CASSLRLDHIDTQYF. CDR3 nucleotide sequence: TGTGCCAGCAGTCTTAGACTAGACCACATAGATACGCAGTATTTT.

The chain has TRBV20-1 and TRBJ1-2; D gene unclear. Germline V CDR1 and CDR2: DFQATT, SNEGSKA (reference sequence). The CDR3 is made up of 12 amino acids. V was pared by 3 bases and J by 8 bases, with 13 bases between. The CDR3 loop reads CSARFRSGGYTF. CDR3 in DNA: TGCAGTGCTAGGTTCCGATCTGGGGGCTACACCTTC.

In its sample, this clonotype was seen a few times. V usage is TRBV6-2 or TRBV6-3 and J usage is TRBJ1-1, with no clear D. V lost 7 bases, J lost 6 bases, and 15 bases lay in between. Looked up from germline, CDR1 is MNHEY and CDR2 is SVGEGT. The CDR3 is 13 amino acids. CDR3 DNA: TGTGCCAGCATATCAGGAGGCATCTCTGAAGCTTTCTTT. Amino acid sequence: CASISGGISEAFF.

This clonotype appeared a few times. V gene TRBV27 combines with J gene TRBJ1-2; the D gene is possibly TRBD1 (6 bases). The CDR3 consists of 14 residues. Trimming pared 3 bases from V and 7 bases from J, leaving 15 bases between. Germline V gene lookup returns CDR1 MNHEY and CDR2 SMNVEV (reference sequence). CDR3 sequence: CASSFTGRLSGYTF. Written as DNA, the CDR3 is TGTGCCAGCAGTTTTACAGGGAGGTTGTCTGGCTACACCTTC.